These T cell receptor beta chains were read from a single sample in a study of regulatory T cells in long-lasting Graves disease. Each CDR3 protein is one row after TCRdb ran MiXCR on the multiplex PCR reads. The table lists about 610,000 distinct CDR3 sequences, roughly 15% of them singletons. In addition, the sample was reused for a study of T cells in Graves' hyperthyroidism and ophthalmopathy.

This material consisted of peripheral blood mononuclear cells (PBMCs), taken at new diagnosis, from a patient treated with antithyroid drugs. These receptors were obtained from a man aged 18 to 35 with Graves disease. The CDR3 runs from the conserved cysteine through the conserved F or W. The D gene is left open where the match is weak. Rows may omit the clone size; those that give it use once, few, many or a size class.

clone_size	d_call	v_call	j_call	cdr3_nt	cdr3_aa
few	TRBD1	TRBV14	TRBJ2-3	TGTGCCAGCAGCCGCCGGGACAGCTACACAGATACGCAGTATTTT	CASSRRDSYTDTQYF
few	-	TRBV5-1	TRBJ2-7	TGCGCCAGCAGCGATGTAGAGGGGCCGGACGAGCAGTACTTC	CASSDVEGPDEQYF
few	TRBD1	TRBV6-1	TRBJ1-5	TGTGCCAGCGAGGAGGGGGCTAGCAATCAGCCCCAGCATTTT	CASEEGASNQPQHF
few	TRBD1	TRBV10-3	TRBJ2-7	TGTGCCATCACCGCGACAGGGAGCTCCTACGAGCAGTACTTC	CAITATGSSYEQYF
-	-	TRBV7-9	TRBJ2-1	TGTGCCAGCAGCGAACCGGGCCCGAGGAGAAATGAGCAGTTCTTC	CASSEPGPRRNEQFF
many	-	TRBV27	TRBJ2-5	TGTGCCAGCAGTTCCTCAGGTGGCTGGGAGACCCAGTACTTC	CASSSSGGWETQYF
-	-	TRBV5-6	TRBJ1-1	TGTGCCAGCAGCTTGGGGGGGGTCCCTGAAGCTTTCTTT	CASSLGGVPEAFF
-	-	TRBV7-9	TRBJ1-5	TGTGCCAGCAGCCTAGGTTCCCAGCTCCAGCATTTT	CASSLGSQLQHF
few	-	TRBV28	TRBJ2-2	TGTGCCAGCAGTTTATATGGTAACGGGGAGCTGTTTTTT	CASSLYGNGELFF
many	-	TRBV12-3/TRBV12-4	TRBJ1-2	TGTGCCAGCAGTTTACAGGGGCGCTATGGCTACACCTTC	CASSLQGRYGYTF
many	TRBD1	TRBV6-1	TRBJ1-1	TGTGCCAGCAGCGACGGGACAGGGGGGAACACTGAAGCTTTCTTT	CASSDGTGGNTEAFF
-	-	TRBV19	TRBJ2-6	TGTGCCAGTAGTCCCAAGGCCGTGGGGGCGCCGGAAGGGGCCAACGTCCTGACTTTC	CASSPKAVGAPEGANVLTF
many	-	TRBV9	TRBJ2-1	TGTGCCAGCAGCGTAGCCAGTGCTAGGTTCTACAATGAGCAGTTCTTC	CASSVASARFYNEQFF
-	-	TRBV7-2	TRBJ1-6	TGTGCCAGCAGCCAGCGGACAGCTTACTATAATTCACCCCTCCACTTT	CASSQRTAYYNSPLHF
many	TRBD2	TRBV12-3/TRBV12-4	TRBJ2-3	TGTGCCAGCACGGGACTAGGAGCAGATACGCAGTATTTT	CASTGLGADTQYF
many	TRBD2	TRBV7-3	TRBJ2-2	TGTGCCAGCAGCTACGGACTAGCGGGAGGGAGGCTCGTCGGGGAGCTGTTTTTT	CASSYGLAGGRLVGELFF
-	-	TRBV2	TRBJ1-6	TGTGCCAGCAGCGGATGGGCGAGCTCCTATAATTCACCCCTCCACTTT	CASSGWASSYNSPLHF
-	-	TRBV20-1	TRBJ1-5	TGCAGTGCTAACGGGGGGGGTAGTAAGCAGCCCCAGCATTTT	CSANGGGSKQPQHF
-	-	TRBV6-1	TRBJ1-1	TGTGCCACCCTCCGGGACTTGAACACTGCAGCTTTCTTT	CATLRDLNTAAFF
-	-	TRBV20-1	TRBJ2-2	TGCAGTGCGCGGAGAGGGGTAGGGACCGGGGAGCTGTTTTTT	CSARRGVGTGELFF
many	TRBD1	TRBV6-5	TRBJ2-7	TGTGCCAGCAGTTACGTCGACAGGGGCTACGAGCAGTACTTC	CASSYVDRGYEQYF
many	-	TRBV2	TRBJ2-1	TGTGCCAGCAGTACCTCTTCGCTATCGGCGGGGTTTTACAATGAGCAGTTCTTC	CASSTSSLSAGFYNEQFF
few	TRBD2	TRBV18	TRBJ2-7	TGTGCCAGCTCACCAAATCGGGGGGTAGGCCGCTACGAGCAGTACTTC	CASSPNRGVGRYEQYF
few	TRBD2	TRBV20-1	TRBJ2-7	TGCAGTGCTAGGGAGAGCGGGAGGCTCTCCTACGAGCAGTACTTC	CSARESGRLSYEQYF
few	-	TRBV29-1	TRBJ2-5	TGCAGCGTTCCGGATCCCACAGAGACCCAGTACTTC	CSVPDPTETQYF
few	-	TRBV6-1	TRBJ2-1	TGTGCCAGCAGCCAAAGCCAGAGCTCCTACAATGAGCAGTTCTTC	CASSQSQSSYNEQFF
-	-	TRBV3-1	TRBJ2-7	TGTGCCAGCAGCCGGGCTTACTACGAGCAGTACTTC	CASSRAYYEQYF
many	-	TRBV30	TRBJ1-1	TGTGCCTGGAGTGTGTTTGGGGGCCCTAACACTGAAGCTTTCTTT	CAWSVFGGPNTEAFF
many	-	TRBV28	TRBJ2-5	TGTGCCAGCACCCCCCCCGAGAACCTAGCAGGGAAAGAGACCCAGTACTTC	CASTPPENLAGKETQYF
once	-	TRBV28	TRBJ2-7	TGTGCCAGCAGTTTAGGCGCGGAAGCCTACGAGCAGTACTTC	CASSLGAEAYEQYF
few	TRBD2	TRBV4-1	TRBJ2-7	TGCGCCAGCAGCCAAGACGGCGGGAGCGGCTTATACGAGCAGTACTTC	CASSQDGGSGLYEQYF
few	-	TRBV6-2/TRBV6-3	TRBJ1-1	TGTGCCAGCAGACTAAGGGGTCTGGCGGGGAAGGCTTTCTTT	CASRLRGLAGKAFF
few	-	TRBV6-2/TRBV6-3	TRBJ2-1	TGTGCCAGCAGTTACTCGGCCCTGTATGAGCAGTTCTTC	CASSYSALYEQFF
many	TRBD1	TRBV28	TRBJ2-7	TGTGCCAGCAGTTGGGACAGGTTCGCCTACGAGCAGTACTTC	CASSWDRFAYEQYF
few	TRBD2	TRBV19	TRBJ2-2	TGTGCCAGTAGTGGAGCGGGACGGGGCGGGGAGCTGTTTTTT	CASSGAGRGGELFF
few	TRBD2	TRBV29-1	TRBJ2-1	TGCAGCGTGCACATGGCGGGAGTTTCCTTCAATGAGCAGTTCTTC	CSVHMAGVSFNEQFF
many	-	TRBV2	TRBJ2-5	TGTGCCAGCAGTGAAAACGGGGCAGAGACCCAGTACTTC	CASSENGAETQYF
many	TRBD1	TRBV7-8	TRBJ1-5	TGTGCCAGCAGCTTAGTCATGCGGCGGCCAGGGGGCGATCAGCCCCAGCATTTT	CASSLVMRRPGGDQPQHF
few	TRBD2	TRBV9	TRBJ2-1	TGTGCCAGCAGCTTGCGGGAGGGCTACAATGAGCAGTTCTTC	CASSLREGYNEQFF
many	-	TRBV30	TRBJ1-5	TGTGCCTGGAGCGGGGGAACGAATCAGCCCCAGCATTTT	CAWSGGTNQPQHF
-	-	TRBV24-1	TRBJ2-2	TGTGCCACCAGTTCCCTGATCCCCTCCGGGGAGCTGTTTTTT	CATSSLIPSGELFF
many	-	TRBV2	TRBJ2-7	TGTGCCAGCAGTGATTTAGGGGTTTCGTACGAGCAGTACTTC	CASSDLGVSYEQYF
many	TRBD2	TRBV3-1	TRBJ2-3	TGTGCCAGCGGGGTTAGCGGGAGGGCCCGTACAGATACGCAGTATTTT	CASGVSGRARTDTQYF
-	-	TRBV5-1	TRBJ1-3	TGCGCCAGCAGCTTGCGTTTCTCTAACTCTGGAAACACCATATATTTT	CASSLRFSNSGNTIYF
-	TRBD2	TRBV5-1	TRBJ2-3	TGCGCCATCAGCTTGAGGACTAGCGGGAGGGATACGCAGTATTTT	CAISLRTSGRDTQYF
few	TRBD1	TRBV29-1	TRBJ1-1	TGCAGCGTTGCCGGGACAGGGGGCGCGTACACTGAAGCTTTCTTT	CSVAGTGGAYTEAFF
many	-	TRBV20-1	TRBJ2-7	TGCAGTGCTAGAGACAGCGCTAAACCCACCTACGAGCAGTACTTC	CSARDSAKPTYEQYF
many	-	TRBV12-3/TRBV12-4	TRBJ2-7	TGTGCCAGCAGAGAAGACGGAAGCGAGCAGTACTTC	CASREDGSEQYF
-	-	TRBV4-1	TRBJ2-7	TGCGCCAGCAGCCAACAACGGGGCGGTTTGAGCTCCTACGAGCAGTACTTC	CASSQQRGGLSSYEQYF
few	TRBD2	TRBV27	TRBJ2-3	TGTGCCAGCAGTTCCCCCCTCGGTAGCGGGAGGGGGGGCACAGATACGCAGTATTTT	CASSSPLGSGRGGTDTQYF
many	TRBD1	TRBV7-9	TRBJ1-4	TGTGCCAGCAGCACGCAGGGGGCCAAACTGTTTTTT	CASSTQGAKLFF
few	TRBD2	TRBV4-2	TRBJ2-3	TGTGCCAGCAGCCGCAGCGGGAGGTTAACAGATACGCAGTATTTT	CASSRSGRLTDTQYF
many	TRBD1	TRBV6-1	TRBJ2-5	TGTGCCAGCAGCCCGGACAGGGCCCAAGAGACCCAGTACTTC	CASSPDRAQETQYF
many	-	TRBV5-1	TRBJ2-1	TGCGCCAGCAGCTTAGAACCGGGGCCCTACAATGAGCAGTTCTTC	CASSLEPGPYNEQFF